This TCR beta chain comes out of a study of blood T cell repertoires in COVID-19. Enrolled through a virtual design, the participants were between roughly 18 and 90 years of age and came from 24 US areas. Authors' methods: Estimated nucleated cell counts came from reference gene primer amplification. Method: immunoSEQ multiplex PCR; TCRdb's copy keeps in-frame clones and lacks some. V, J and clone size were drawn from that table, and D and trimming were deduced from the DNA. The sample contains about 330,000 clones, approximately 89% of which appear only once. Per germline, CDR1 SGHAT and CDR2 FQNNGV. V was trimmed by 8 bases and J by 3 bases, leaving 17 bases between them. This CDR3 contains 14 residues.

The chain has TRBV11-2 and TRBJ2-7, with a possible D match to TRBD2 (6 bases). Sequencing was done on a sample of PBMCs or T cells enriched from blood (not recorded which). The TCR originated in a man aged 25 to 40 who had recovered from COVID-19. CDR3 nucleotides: TGTGCCAGCGGTATGGAGGGAAGCAACTACGAGCAGTACTTC. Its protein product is CASGMEGSNYEQYF.